This entry is about one TCR beta chain. The source of the sample is a study of blood T cell repertoires in COVID-19. The germline V gene encodes CDR1 SGHRS and CDR2 YFSETQ. Trimming cost V 2 bases and J 0 bases, with 7 bases left between them. The CDR3 extends over 14 amino acids. Data came from immunoSEQ multiplex PCR; TCRdb stores just in-frame clones and leaves some out. Counted here are about 73,000 clones, 83% occurring once; the ten biggest clones make up 5.5% to 7.5%. The chain recombines TRBV5-1 with TRBJ2-3; D not certain. The specimen sequenced was peripheral blood. This sequence was found in a woman in her fifties or sixties with acute or convalescent COVID-19. In DNA, the CDR3 is TGCGCCAGCAGCTTCCTGTCTAGCACAGATACGCAGTATTTT. It is translated as CASSFLSSTDTQYF. The variable domain in full, with the rest retrieved from reference TRBV5-1 and TRBJ2-3, is KAGVTQTPRYLIKTRGQQVTLSCSPISGHRSVSWYQQTPGQGLQFLFEYFSETQRNKGNFPGRFSGRQFSNSRSEMNVSTLELGDSALYLCASSFLSSTDTQYFGPGTRLTVL.